The source of this TCR beta chain is a study of blood T cell repertoires in COVID-19. Study context: The samples span acute and convalescent COVID-19 from the United States, Italy and Spain. The analysed material was cDNA or gDNA that came from T cells, B-cell-depleted T cells, or PBMCs.

How the authors handled the data: It was from reference gene primer amplification that nucleated cell counts were estimated. TCRdb's table, derived via immunoSEQ multiplex PCR, lists solely in-frame clones and lacks some. V and J calls plus clone size are reproduced from that table; the DNA served to infer D and trimming. The profile shows about 180,000 clones, over 75% of them singletons. The CDR3 extends over 14 amino acids. CDR1 is MNHEY, CDR2 SMNVEV, per germline (reference sequence). V gave up 10 bases and J gave up 8 bases, with 21 bases separating them. This sequence joins TRBV27 and TRBJ2-1; D is perhaps TRBD1 (6 bases). Input material: peripheral blood. This sequence was found in a man in his sixties or seventies with active or convalescent COVID-19. For the CDR3, the DNA is TGTGCCACCAGAAGGCCTGGGGGCATCCATGAGCAGTTCTTC. Protein sequence: CATRRPGGIHEQFF.